The sequence of this TCR beta chain was determined in a study of T cells in Graves' hyperthyroidism and ophthalmopathy. Study-level information: At the time of initial diagnosis and before any treatment, peripheral blood was collected. The study, taken as a whole, reports: Ophthalmopathy and stable hyperthyroidism were separated by a 13 V-J model.

Blood was sampled at initial diagnosis of hyperthyroidism, prior to onset of any ophthalmopathy symptoms. The PBMCs had their origin in 7.5 to 10 ml of fresh peripheral blood. The germline V and J ends were trimmed by 0 bases and 7 bases, with 13 bases remaining between them. The germline CDR1 and CDR2 sequences are SGHRS and YFSETQ. The CDR3 runs 14 residues. Researchers took RNA transcripts and amplified the TCR beta CDR3 regions from them. The TCR CDR3 first-round RT-PCR relied on the HTBI primer set. Each CDR3 protein gets one entry after TCRdb re-called the multiplex PCR reads with MiXCR. Here the sample spans 600,000 to 850,000 distinct CDR3 sequences, over 15% being singletons. This clonotype turned up a few times. Its specificity is unknown.

This chain connects TRBV5-1 to TRBJ1-1; perhaps TRBD1 as D (5 bases). Sequencing was performed on blood. The receptor's source is a woman in her forties or fifties with Graves' hyperthyroidism that later progressed to Graves' ophthalmopathy. The chain's CDR3 is CASSLGVSGNEAFF. The CDR3 DNA sequence: TGCGCCAGCAGCTTGGGGGTTTCAGGGAATGAAGCTTTCTTT.